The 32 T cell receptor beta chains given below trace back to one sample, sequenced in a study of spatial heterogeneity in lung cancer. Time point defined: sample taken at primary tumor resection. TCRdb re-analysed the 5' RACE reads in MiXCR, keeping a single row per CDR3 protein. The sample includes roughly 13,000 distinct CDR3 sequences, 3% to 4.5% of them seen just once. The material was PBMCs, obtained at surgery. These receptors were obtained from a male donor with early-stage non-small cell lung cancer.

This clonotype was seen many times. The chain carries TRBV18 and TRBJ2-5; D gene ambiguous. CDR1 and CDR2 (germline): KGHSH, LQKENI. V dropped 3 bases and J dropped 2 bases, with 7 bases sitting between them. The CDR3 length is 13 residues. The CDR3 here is CASSPGEQETQYF. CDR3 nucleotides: TGTGCCAGCTCACCTGGAGAGCAAGAGACCCAGTACTTC. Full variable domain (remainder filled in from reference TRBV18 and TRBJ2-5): NAGVMQNPRHLVRRRGQEARLRCSPMKGHSHVYWYRQLPEEGLKFMVYLQKENIIDESGMPKERFSAEFPKEGPSILRIQQVVRGDSAAYFCASSPGEQETQYFGPGTRLLVL.

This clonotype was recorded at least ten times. This CDR3 reads CASSSYEAFF. In nucleotides, the CDR3 is TGTGCCAGCAGCTCCTACGAAGCTTTCTTT. This rearrangement joins TRBV7-2 to TRBJ1-1; D uncertain. CDR1 and CDR2 from the germline V gene are SGHTA and FQGNSA. CDR3 length equals 10 residues. V gave up 4 bases and J gave up 8 bases, with 5 bases separating them. The full variable domain, with the rest looked up from reference TRBV7-2 and TRBJ1-1, is GAGVSQSPSNKVTEKGKDVELRCDPISGHTALYWYRQSLGQGLEFLIYFQGNSAPDKSGLPSDRFSAERTGGSVSTLTIQRTQQEDSAVYLCASSSYEAFFGQGTRLTVV.

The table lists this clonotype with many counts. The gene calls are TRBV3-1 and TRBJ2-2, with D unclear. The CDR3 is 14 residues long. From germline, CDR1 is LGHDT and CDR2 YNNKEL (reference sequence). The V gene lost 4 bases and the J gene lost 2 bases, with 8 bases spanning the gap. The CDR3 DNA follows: TGTGCCAGCAGCCCTCTAACAAACACCGGGGAGCTGTTTTTT. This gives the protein CASSPLTNTGELFF.

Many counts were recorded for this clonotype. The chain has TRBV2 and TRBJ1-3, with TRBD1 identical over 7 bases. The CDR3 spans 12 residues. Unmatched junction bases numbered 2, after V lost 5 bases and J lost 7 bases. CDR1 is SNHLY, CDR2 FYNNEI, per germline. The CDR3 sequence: CASSPTGNTIYF. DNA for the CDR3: TGTGCCAGCAGTCCGACAGGGAACACCATATATTTT.

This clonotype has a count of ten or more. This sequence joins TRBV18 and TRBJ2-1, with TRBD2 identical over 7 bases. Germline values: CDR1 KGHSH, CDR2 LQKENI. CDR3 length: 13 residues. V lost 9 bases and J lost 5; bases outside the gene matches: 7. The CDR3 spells CARPGTTNNEQFF. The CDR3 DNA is TGTGCCAGGCCCGGGACTACGAACAATGAGCAGTTCTTC.

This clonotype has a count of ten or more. The DNA of the CDR3 is TGTGCCAGCAGCCCGGACATGTCCGATGGCTACACCTTC. Translation gives CASSPDMSDGYTF. The chain carries TRBV7-9 and TRBJ1-2; TRBD1 might be the D (5 bases). Germline-derived CDR1 and CDR2 are SEHNR and FQNEAQ (reference sequence). The CDR3 covers 13 residues. Trimming stripped 5 bases from V and 6 bases from J, with 13 bases between. The entire variable domain, with the rest obtained from reference TRBV7-9 and TRBJ1-2, is as follows: DTGVSQNPRHKITKRGQNVTFRCDPISEHNRLYWYRQTLGQGPEFLTYFQNEAQLEKSRLLSDRFSAERPKGSFSTLEIQRTEQGDSAMYLCASSPDMSDGYTFGSGTRLTVV.

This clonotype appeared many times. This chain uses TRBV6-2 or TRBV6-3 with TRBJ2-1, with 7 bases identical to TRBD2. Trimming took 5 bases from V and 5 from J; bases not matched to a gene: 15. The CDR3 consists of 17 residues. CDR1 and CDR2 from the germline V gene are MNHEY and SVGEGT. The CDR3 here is CASSPKPSGIRNNEQFF. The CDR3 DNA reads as TGTGCCAGCAGTCCCAAACCCAGCGGGATACGAAACAATGAGCAGTTCTTC.

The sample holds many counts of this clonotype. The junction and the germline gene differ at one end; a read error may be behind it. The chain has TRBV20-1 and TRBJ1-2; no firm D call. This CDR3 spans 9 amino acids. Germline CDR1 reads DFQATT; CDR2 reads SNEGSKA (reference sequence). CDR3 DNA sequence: TGCAGTGCTACCAAGACGACCTCCTTC. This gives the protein CSATKTTSF.

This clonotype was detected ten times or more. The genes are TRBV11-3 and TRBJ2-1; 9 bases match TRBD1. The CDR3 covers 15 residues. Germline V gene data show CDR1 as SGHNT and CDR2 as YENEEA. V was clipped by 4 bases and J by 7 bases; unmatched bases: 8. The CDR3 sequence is CASSSDRGAYNEQFF. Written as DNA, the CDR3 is TGTGCCAGCAGCTCAGACAGGGGGGCTTATAATGAGCAGTTCTTC.

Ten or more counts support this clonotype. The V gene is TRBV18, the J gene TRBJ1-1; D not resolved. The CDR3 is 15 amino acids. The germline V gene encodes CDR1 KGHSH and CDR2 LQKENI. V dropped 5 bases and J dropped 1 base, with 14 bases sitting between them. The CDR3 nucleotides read TGTGCCAGCTCAGCAAGCGGAACGACGAACACTGAAGCTTTCTTT. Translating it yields CASSASGTTNTEAFF. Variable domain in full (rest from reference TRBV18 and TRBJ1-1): NAGVMQNPRHLVRRRGQEARLRCSPMKGHSHVYWYRQLPEEGLKFMVYLQKENIIDESGMPKERFSAEFPKEGPSILRIQQVVRGDSAAYFCASSASGTTNTEAFFGQGTRLTVV.

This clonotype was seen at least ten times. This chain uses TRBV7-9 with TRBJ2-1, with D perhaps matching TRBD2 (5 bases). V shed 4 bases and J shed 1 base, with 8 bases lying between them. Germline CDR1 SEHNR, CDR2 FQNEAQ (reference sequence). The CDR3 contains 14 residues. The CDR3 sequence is CASSSDFSYNEQFF. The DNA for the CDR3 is TGTGCCAGCAGCTCGGACTTTTCCTACAATGAGCAGTTCTTC. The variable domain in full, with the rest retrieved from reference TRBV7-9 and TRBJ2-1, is DTGVSQNPRHKITKRGQNVTFRCDPISEHNRLYWYRQTLGQGPEFLTYFQNEAQLEKSRLLSDRFSAERPKGSFSTLEIQRTEQGDSAMYLCASSSDFSYNEQFFGPGTRLTVL.

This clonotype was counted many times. CDR3 bases: TGTGCCAGCAGCCGAGGACAGACGAGCTCCTACGAGCAGTACTTC. This codes for CASSRGQTSSYEQYF. The chain joins TRBV7-2 to TRBJ2-7; D is possibly TRBD1 (6 bases). Germline CDR1 is SGHTA and CDR2 is FQGNSA. V gave up 5 bases and J gave up 0 bases, with 14 bases separating them. The CDR3 is 15 residues long.

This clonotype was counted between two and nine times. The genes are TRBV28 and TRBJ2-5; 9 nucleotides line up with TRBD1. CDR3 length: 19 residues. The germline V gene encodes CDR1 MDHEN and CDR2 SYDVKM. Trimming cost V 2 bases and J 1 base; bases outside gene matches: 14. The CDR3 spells CASSLRWATGQGSQETQYF. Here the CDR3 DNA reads TGTGCCAGCAGTTTACGCTGGGCAACCGGACAGGGGAGCCAAGAGACCCAGTACTTC.

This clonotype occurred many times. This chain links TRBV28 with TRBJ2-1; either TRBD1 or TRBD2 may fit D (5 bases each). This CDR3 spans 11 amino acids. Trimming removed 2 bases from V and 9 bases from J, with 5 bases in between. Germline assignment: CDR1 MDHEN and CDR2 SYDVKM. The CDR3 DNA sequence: TGTGCCAGCAGTTTAGGGGGTGAGCAGTTCTTC. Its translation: CASSLGGEQFF. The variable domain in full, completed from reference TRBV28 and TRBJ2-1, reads DVKVTQSSRYLVKRTGEKVFLECVQDMDHENMFWYRQDPGLGLRLIYFSYDVKMKEKGDIPEGYSVSREKKERFSLILESASTNQTSMYLCASSLGGEQFFGPGTRLTVL.

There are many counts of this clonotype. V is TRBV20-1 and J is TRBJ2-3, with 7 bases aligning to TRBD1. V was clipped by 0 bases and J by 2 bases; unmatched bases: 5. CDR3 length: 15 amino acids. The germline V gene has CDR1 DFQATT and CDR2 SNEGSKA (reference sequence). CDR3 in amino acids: CSARDVRGNTDTQYF. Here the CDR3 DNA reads TGCAGTGCTAGAGATGTCAGGGGGAACACAGATACGCAGTATTTT.

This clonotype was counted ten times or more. The chain's CDR3 is CASSDSELETQYF. CDR3 DNA: TGTGCCAGCAGTGACTCCGAATTGGAGACCCAGTACTTC. The chain has TRBV2 and TRBJ2-5; D gene ambiguous. This CDR3 has 13 residues. Between the trimmed V and J ends, which lost 3 bases and 5 bases, there was a span of 10 bases. Germline-derived CDR1 and CDR2 are SNHLY and FYNNEI. The whole variable domain, remainder taken from reference TRBV2 and TRBJ2-5, is EPEVTQTPSHQVTQMGQEVILRCVPISNHLYFYWYRQILGQKVEFLVSFYNNEISEKSEIFDDQFSVERPDGSNFTLKIRSTKLEDSAMYFCASSDSELETQYFGPGTRLLVL.

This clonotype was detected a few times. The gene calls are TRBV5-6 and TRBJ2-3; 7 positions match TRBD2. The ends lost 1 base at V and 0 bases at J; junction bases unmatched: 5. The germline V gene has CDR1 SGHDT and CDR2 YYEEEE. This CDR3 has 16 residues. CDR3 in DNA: TGTGCCAGCAGCTTGCGGGACTACCCTAGCACAGATACGCAGTATTTT. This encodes CASSLRDYPSTDTQYF.

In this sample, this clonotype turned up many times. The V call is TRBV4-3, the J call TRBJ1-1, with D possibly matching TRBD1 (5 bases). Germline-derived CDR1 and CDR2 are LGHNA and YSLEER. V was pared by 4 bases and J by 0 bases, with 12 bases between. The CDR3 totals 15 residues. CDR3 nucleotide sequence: TGCGCCAGCAGCCCGGTGACAGTTATGAACACTGAAGCTTTCTTT. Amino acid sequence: CASSPVTVMNTEAFF.

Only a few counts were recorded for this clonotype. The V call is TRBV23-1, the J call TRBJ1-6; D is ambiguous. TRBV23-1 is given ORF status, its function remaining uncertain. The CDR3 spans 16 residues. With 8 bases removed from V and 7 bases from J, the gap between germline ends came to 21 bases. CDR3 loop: CASCRTRRPLNSPLHF. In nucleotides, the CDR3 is TGCGCCAGCTGCCGGACCCGACGTCCACTGAATTCACCCCTCCACTTT.

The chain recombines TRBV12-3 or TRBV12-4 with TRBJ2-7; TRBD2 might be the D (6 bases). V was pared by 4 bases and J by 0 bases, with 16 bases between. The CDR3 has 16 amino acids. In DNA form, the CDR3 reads TGTGCCAGCAGTTCTCGGCTGCGGGGAAGCTCCTACGAGCAGTACTTC. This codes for CASSSRLRGSSYEQYF.

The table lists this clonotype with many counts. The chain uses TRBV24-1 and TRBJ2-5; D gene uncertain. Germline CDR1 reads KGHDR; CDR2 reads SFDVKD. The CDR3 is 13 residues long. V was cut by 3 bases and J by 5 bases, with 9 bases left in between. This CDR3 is CATSDLGAETQYF. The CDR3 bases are TGTGCCACCAGTGATCTGGGCGCGGAGACCCAGTACTTC.

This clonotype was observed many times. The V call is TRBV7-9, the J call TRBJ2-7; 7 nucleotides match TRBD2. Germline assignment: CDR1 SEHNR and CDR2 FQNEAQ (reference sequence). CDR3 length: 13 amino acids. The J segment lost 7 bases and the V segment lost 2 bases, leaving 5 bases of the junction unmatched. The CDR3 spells CASSLLTSWEQYF. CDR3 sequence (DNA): TGTGCCAGCAGCTTATTGACTAGCTGGGAGCAGTACTTC.

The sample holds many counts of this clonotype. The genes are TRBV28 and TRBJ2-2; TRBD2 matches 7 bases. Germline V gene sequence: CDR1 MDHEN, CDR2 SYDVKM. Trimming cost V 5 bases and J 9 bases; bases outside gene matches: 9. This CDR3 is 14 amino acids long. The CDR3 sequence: CASSEGGRSRELFF. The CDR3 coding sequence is TGTGCCAGCAGTGAGGGAGGGAGGTCCAGGGAGCTGTTTTTT.

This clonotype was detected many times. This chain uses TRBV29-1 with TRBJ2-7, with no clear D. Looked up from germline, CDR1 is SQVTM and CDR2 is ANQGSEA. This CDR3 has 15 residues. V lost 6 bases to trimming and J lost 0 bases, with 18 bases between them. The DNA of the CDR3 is TGCAGCGTGGCCACTCTTTTAGACCCCTCCTACGAGCAGTACTTC. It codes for CSVATLLDPSYEQYF.

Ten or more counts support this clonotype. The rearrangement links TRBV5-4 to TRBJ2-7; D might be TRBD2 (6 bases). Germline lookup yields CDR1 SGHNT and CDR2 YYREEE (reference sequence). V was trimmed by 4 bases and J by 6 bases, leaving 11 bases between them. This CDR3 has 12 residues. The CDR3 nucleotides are TGTGCCAGCAGCCTGGAGGGTGGCGAGCAGTACTTC. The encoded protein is CASSLEGGEQYF.

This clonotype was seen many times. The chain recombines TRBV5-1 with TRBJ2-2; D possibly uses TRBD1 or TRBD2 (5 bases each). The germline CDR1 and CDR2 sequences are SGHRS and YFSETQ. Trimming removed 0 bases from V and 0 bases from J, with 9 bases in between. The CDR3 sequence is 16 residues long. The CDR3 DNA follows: TGCGCCAGCAGCTTGGATACGGGACCGAACACCGGGGAGCTGTTTTTT. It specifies CASSLDTGPNTGELFF.

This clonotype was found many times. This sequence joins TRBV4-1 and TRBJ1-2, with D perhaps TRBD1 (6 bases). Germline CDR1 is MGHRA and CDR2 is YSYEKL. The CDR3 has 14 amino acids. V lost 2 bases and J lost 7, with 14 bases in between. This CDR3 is CASSQSTGSSGYTF. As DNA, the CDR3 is TGCGCCAGCAGCCAATCCACAGGGTCTAGTGGCTACACCTTC.

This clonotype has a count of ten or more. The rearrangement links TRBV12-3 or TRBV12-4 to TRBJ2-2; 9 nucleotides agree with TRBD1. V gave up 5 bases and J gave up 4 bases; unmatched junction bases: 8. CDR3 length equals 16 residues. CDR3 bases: TGTGCCAGCAGTCCGCACGGGACAGGGAGCACCGGGGAGCTGTTTTTT. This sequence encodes CASSPHGTGSTGELFF.

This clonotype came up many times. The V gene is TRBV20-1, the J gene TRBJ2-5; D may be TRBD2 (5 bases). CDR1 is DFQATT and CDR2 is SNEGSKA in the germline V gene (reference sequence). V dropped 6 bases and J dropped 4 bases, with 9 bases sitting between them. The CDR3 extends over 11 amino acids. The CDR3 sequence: CSAGEGETQYF. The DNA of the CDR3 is TGCAGTGCCGGAGAGGGAGAGACCCAGTACTTC.

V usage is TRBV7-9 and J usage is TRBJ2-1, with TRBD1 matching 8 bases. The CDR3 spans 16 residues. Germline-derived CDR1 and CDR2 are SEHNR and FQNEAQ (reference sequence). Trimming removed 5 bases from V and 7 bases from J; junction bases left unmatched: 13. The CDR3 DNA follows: TGTGCCAGCAGCATCCCACAGGGGGGCGGTGTAAATGAGCAGTTCTTC. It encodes CASSIPQGGGVNEQFF.

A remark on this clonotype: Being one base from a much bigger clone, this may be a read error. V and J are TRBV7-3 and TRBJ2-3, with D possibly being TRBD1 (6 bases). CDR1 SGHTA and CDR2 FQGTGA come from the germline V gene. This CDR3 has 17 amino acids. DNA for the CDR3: TGTGCCAGCGGCTTCGGGCAGGGGTTCCCCAGCACAGATACGCAGTATTTT. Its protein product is CASGFGQGFPSTDTQYF.

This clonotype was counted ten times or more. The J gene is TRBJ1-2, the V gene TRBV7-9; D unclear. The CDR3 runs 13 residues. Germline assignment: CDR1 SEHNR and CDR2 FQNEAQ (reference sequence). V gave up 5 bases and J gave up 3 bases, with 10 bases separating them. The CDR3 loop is CASSVDNYYGYTF. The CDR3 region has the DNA TGTGCCAGCAGCGTCGACAACTACTATGGCTACACCTTC.